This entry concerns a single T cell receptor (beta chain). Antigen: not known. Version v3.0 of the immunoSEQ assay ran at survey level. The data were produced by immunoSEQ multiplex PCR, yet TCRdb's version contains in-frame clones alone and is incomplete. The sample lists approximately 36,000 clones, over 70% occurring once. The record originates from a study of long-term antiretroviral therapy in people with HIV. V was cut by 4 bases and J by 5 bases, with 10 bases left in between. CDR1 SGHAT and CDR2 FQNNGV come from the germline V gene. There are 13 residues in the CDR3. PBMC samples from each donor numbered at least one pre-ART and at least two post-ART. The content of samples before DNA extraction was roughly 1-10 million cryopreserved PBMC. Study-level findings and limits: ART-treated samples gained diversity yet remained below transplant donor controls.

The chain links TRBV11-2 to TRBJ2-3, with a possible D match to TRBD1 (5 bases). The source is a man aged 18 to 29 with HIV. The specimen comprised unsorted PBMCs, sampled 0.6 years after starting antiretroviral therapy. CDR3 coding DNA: TGTGCCAGCAGCTCCGCAGGGATAGATACGCAGTATTTT. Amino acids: CASSSAGIDTQYF. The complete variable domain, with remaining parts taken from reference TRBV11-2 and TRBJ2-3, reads EAGVAQSPRYKIIEKRQSVAFWCNPISGHATLYWYQQILGQGPKLLIQFQNNGVVDDSQLPKDRFSAERLKGVDSTLKIQPAKLEDSAVYLCASSSAGIDTQYFGPGTRLTVL.